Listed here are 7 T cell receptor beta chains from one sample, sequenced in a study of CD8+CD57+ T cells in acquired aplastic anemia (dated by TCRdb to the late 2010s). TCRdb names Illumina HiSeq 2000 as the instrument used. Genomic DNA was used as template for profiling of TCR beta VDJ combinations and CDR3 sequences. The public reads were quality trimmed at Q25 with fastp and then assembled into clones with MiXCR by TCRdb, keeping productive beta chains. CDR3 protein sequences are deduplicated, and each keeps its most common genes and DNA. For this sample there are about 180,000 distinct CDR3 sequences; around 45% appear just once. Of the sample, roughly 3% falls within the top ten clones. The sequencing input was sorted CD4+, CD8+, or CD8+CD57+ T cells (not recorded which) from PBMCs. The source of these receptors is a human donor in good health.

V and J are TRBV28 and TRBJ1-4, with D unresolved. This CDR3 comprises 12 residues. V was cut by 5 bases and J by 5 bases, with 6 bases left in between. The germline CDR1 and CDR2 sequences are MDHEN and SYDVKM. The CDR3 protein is CASSGPNEKLFF. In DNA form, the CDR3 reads TGTGCCAGCAGTGGTCCCAATGAAAAACTGTTTTTT.

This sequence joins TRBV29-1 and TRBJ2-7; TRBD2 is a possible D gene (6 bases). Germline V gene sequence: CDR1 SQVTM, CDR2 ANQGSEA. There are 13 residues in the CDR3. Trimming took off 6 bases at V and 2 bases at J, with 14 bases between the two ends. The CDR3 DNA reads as TGCAGCGTCGTGGGAGGACACACCTACGAGCAGTACTTC. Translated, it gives CSVVGGHTYEQYF.

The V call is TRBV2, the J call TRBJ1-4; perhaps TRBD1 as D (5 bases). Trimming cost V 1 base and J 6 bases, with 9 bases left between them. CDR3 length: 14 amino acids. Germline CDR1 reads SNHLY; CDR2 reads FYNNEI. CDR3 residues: CASSEGQGYEKLFF. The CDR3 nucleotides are TGTGCCAGCAGTGAAGGGCAGGGATATGAAAAACTGTTTTTT.

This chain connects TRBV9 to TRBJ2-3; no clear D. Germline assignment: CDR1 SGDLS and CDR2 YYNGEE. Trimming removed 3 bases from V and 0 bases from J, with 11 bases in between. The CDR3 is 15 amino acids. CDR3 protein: CASSAEDGSTDTQYF. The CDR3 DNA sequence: TGTGCCAGCAGCGCCGAAGACGGTAGCACAGATACGCAGTATTTT.

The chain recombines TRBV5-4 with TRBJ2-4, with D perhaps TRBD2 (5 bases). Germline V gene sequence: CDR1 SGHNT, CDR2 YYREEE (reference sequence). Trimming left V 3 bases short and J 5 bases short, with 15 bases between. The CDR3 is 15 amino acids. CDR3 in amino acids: CASSSTPNGENIQYF. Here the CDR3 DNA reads TGTGCCAGCAGCTCGACACCTAACGGGGAAAACATTCAGTACTTC.

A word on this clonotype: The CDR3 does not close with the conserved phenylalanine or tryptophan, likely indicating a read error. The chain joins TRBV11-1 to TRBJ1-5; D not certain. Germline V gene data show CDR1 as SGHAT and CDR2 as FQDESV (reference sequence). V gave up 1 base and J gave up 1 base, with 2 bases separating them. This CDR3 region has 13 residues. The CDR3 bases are TGTGCCAGCAGCTTAGACAGCAATCAGCCCCAGCATTGT. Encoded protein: CASSLDSNQPQHC.

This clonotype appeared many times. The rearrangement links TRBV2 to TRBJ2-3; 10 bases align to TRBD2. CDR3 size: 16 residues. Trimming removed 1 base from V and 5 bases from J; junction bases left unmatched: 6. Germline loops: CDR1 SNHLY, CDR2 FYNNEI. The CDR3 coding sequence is TGTGCCAGCAGTGAAGGTGGTAGCGGGAGGCGAGATACGCAGTATTTT. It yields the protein CASSEGGSGRRDTQYF. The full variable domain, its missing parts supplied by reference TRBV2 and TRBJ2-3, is EPEVTQTPSHQVTQMGQEVILRCVPISNHLYFYWYRQILGQKVEFLVSFYNNEISEKSEIFDDQFSVERPDGSNFTLKIRSTKLEDSAMYFCASSEGGSGRRDTQYFGPGTRLTVL.